The rows below give T cell receptor beta chains drawn from one sample of a study of metastatic and nonmetastatic thyroid tumors. TCRdb re-clonotyped the PCR reads through MiXCR. Here the sample spans around 20,000 clones, roughly 20% being singletons. The source material was blood. Source of these receptors: a female donor with papillary thyroid cancer or a benign thyroid nodule (not recorded which). Some clones in this sample may be carry-over from other donors' samples. The CDR3 runs from the conserved cysteine through the conserved F or W. Each record gives: V gene, J gene, clone size, D gene, CDR3 DNA, CDR3 protein. A D gene is named only where the DNA matches it firmly. The size field is filled for only some rows; it gives once, few, many or a size class.

V gene: TRBV6-2/TRBV6-3; J gene: TRBJ2-7; clone size: medium-sized; D gene: -; CDR3 DNA: TGTGCCAGCAGTTACTCGGACACAGGGAGGAGCTACGAGCAGTACTTC; CDR3 protein: CASSYSDTGRSYEQYF
V gene: TRBV27; J gene: TRBJ1-5; clone size: medium-sized; D gene: -; CDR3 DNA: TGTGCCAGCAGTTTATCGAGGGGGAGCAATCAGCCCCAGCATTTT; CDR3 protein: CASSLSRGSNQPQHF
V gene: TRBV11-2; J gene: TRBJ1-2; clone size: -; D gene: TRBD1; CDR3 DNA: TGTGCCAACAGCCGTCCAGGGGGCGAGAACTATGGCTACACCTTC; CDR3 protein: CANSRPGGENYGYTF
V gene: TRBV7-6; J gene: TRBJ1-2; clone size: -; D gene: -; CDR3 DNA: TGTGCCAGCAGCCTTGGCGTGGGACGCTATGGCTACACCTTC; CDR3 protein: CASSLGVGRYGYTF
V gene: TRBV5-1; J gene: TRBJ2-7; clone size: -; D gene: -; CDR3 DNA: TGCGCCAGCAGCTTGGTTCCGGGTGTCTCCTACGAGCAGTACTTC; CDR3 protein: CASSLVPGVSYEQYF
V gene: TRBV13; J gene: TRBJ1-5; clone size: many; D gene: TRBD1; CDR3 DNA: TGTGCCAGCAGCTCACAGGGGGATGAGAATCAGCCCCAGCATTTT; CDR3 protein: CASSSQGDENQPQHF
V gene: TRBV20-1; J gene: TRBJ2-4; clone size: many; D gene: -; CDR3 DNA: TGCAGTGCTACTGCAGGGTTTCTAGCCAAAAACATTCAGTACTTC; CDR3 protein: CSATAGFLAKNIQYF
V gene: TRBV5-5; J gene: TRBJ1-2; clone size: many; D gene: TRBD1; CDR3 DNA: TGTGCCAGCAGCTTTCAGGGGGCACTTGGCTACACCTTC; CDR3 protein: CASSFQGALGYTF
V gene: TRBV2; J gene: TRBJ2-5; clone size: many; D gene: -; CDR3 DNA: TGTGCCAGCAGTAATCGGGGGGCGGTAAGATTAGGAGAGACCCAGTACTTC; CDR3 protein: CASSNRGAVRLGETQYF
V gene: TRBV20-1; J gene: TRBJ2-7; clone size: many; D gene: TRBD2; CDR3 DNA: TGCAGTGCAAATAGCGGGGGTAGCTCCTACGAGCAGTACTTC; CDR3 protein: CSANSGGSSYEQYF
V gene: TRBV6-1; J gene: TRBJ2-5; clone size: medium-sized; D gene: TRBD2; CDR3 DNA: TGTGCCAGCAATACACCGGGACTAGCAACGGAGACCCAGTACTTC; CDR3 protein: CASNTPGLATETQYF
V gene: TRBV5-1; J gene: TRBJ2-7; clone size: once; D gene: -; CDR3 DNA: TGCGCCAGCAGCTTGGCACAGTCGGGCGACGAGCAGTACTTC; CDR3 protein: CASSLAQSGDEQYF
V gene: TRBV6-1; J gene: TRBJ2-2; clone size: many; D gene: -; CDR3 DNA: TGTGCCAGCAGTCGTCACCGGAGCGGGGAGCTGTTTTTT; CDR3 protein: CASSRHRSGELFF
V gene: TRBV18; J gene: TRBJ2-7; clone size: -; D gene: TRBD1; CDR3 DNA: TGTGCCAGCTCACGAGGGACAGGGGAAGGCGAGCAGTACTTC; CDR3 protein: CASSRGTGEGEQYF
V gene: TRBV9; J gene: TRBJ2-3; clone size: many; D gene: -; CDR3 DNA: TGTGCCAGCAGCTCCGAGAGGGTTAGCACAGATACGCAGTATTTT; CDR3 protein: CASSSERVSTDTQYF
V gene: TRBV7-9; J gene: TRBJ2-5; clone size: -; D gene: TRBD2; CDR3 DNA: TGTGCCAGCAGCACCGGACTAGCGTCGCAAGAGACCCAGTACTTT; CDR3 protein: CASSTGLASQETQYF
V gene: TRBV6-5; J gene: TRBJ1-1; clone size: few; D gene: TRBD1; CDR3 DNA: TGTGCCAGCAGTTACTCGGCAGGGGGCACTGAAGCTTTCTTT; CDR3 protein: CASSYSAGGTEAFF
V gene: TRBV6-2/TRBV6-3; J gene: TRBJ2-7; clone size: many; D gene: -; CDR3 DNA: TGTGCCAGCAGTTACAGCCACACAATGTACTACGAGCAGTACTTC; CDR3 protein: CASSYSHTMYYEQYF
V gene: TRBV6-2/TRBV6-3; J gene: TRBJ2-7; clone size: medium-sized; D gene: TRBD1; CDR3 DNA: TGTGCCAGCAGTCACAGGGGCAACGAGCAGTACTTC; CDR3 protein: CASSHRGNEQYF
V gene: TRBV6-5; J gene: TRBJ1-1; clone size: medium-sized; D gene: -; CDR3 DNA: TGTGCCAGCAGTTACTCGTACTCGAATGAAGCTTTCTTT; CDR3 protein: CASSYSYSNEAFF
V gene: TRBV20-1; J gene: TRBJ2-7; clone size: -; D gene: -; CDR3 DNA: TGCAGTGCTAGATATTCCCTCATGGGTTTGGAGCAGTACTTC; CDR3 protein: CSARYSLMGLEQYF
V gene: TRBV20-1; J gene: TRBJ2-5; clone size: many; D gene: -; CDR3 DNA: TGCAGTGCAGGTGGGCTGGAAGAGACCCAGTACTTC; CDR3 protein: CSAGGLEETQYF
V gene: TRBV12-5; J gene: TRBJ2-7; clone size: medium-sized; D gene: TRBD1; CDR3 DNA: TGTGCTAGTGGAAGGGACAGGGGCTACGAGCAGTACTTC; CDR3 protein: CASGRDRGYEQYF
V gene: TRBV7-8; J gene: TRBJ1-2; clone size: many; D gene: -; CDR3 DNA: TGTGCCAGCAGCTTAGCGAACGCCTATGGCTACACCTTC; CDR3 protein: CASSLANAYGYTF
V gene: TRBV29-1; J gene: TRBJ1-1; clone size: -; D gene: -; CDR3 DNA: TGCAGCATTTCCCCCGAGACACGGGGCACTGAAGCTTTCTTT; CDR3 protein: CSISPETRGTEAFF
V gene: TRBV5-1; J gene: TRBJ1-5; clone size: -; D gene: TRBD1; CDR3 DNA: TGCGCCAGCAGCCTGGGACAGGGTAATCAGCGCCAGCACTTT; CDR3 protein: CASSLGQGNQRQHF
V gene: TRBV9; J gene: TRBJ2-1; clone size: many; D gene: -; CDR3 DNA: TGTGCCAGCAGCGTGGGTCTAAGCTCCTACAATGAGCAGTTCTTC; CDR3 protein: CASSVGLSSYNEQFF
V gene: TRBV7-9; J gene: TRBJ1-2; clone size: many; D gene: -; CDR3 DNA: TGTGCCAGCAGCTTAGGGCAGGGTCAAAGCTATGGCTACACCTTC; CDR3 protein: CASSLGQGQSYGYTF
V gene: TRBV9; J gene: TRBJ1-4; clone size: many; D gene: -; CDR3 DNA: TGTGCCAGCAGCGTACAGGAGAATGAAAAACTGTTTTTT; CDR3 protein: CASSVQENEKLFF
V gene: TRBV19; J gene: TRBJ1-4; clone size: many; D gene: -; CDR3 DNA: TGTGCCAGTAGGCCTGGACAGAGGATGGAAAAACTGTTTTTT; CDR3 protein: CASRPGQRMEKLFF
V gene: TRBV20-1; J gene: TRBJ2-1; clone size: many; D gene: TRBD2; CDR3 DNA: TGCAGTGCGCCCCGACTCCTAGCGGGAGAAGGTGAGCAGTTCTTC; CDR3 protein: CSAPRLLAGEGEQFF
V gene: TRBV28; J gene: TRBJ1-5; clone size: many; D gene: TRBD1; CDR3 DNA: TGTGCCAGCAGCTCCCAGGGGGCGATCAATCAGCCCCAGCATTTT; CDR3 protein: CASSSQGAINQPQHF
V gene: TRBV19; J gene: TRBJ2-7; clone size: few; D gene: TRBD2; CDR3 DNA: TGTGCCAGTAGTAGGGGACTAGCGGGAGGATACGAGCAGTACTTC; CDR3 protein: CASSRGLAGGYEQYF
V gene: TRBV5-1; J gene: TRBJ2-7; clone size: -; D gene: TRBD2; CDR3 DNA: TGCGCCAGCAGCTTGGTAAACACAGCGGGAGGGTCCAGGCAGTACTTC; CDR3 protein: CASSLVNTAGGSRQYF
V gene: TRBV6-2/TRBV6-3; J gene: TRBJ2-2; clone size: medium-sized; D gene: -; CDR3 DNA: TGTGCCAGCAACCCGCCCCTAGCGAACACCGGGGAGCTGTTTTTT; CDR3 protein: CASNPPLANTGELFF
V gene: TRBV12-3/TRBV12-4; J gene: TRBJ1-5; clone size: many; D gene: -; CDR3 DNA: TGTGCCAGCAGTGACGCCGGGACACACCTAGATCAGCCCCAGCATTTT; CDR3 protein: CASSDAGTHLDQPQHF
V gene: TRBV10-3; J gene: TRBJ2-1; clone size: many; D gene: -; CDR3 DNA: TGTGCCATCAGTCGCTCTGGACAACACAATGAGCAGTTCTTC; CDR3 protein: CAISRSGQHNEQFF
V gene: TRBV20-1; J gene: TRBJ1-6; clone size: -; D gene: -; CDR3 DNA: TGCAGTGCCCCCCTGTACAGGACGGGTTCACCCCTCCACTTT; CDR3 protein: CSAPLYRTGSPLHF
V gene: TRBV6-5; J gene: TRBJ2-7; clone size: medium-sized; D gene: TRBD1; CDR3 DNA: TGTGCCAGCAGTTACTCGGACAGGCCAGTCTACGAGCAGTACTTC; CDR3 protein: CASSYSDRPVYEQYF
V gene: TRBV11-2; J gene: TRBJ1-2; clone size: -; D gene: -; CDR3 DNA: TGTGCTAGCAGCTTAGAAGGTTTAGGTGGCTGCACCTTC; CDR3 protein: CASSLEGLGGCTF
V gene: TRBV6-1; J gene: TRBJ1-6; clone size: few; D gene: -; CDR3 DNA: TGTGCCAGCAGTGACCGCCGTGGACAAAGTTATAATTCACCCCTCCACTTT; CDR3 protein: CASSDRRGQSYNSPLHF
V gene: TRBV19; J gene: TRBJ1-5; clone size: -; D gene: -; CDR3 DNA: TGTGCCAATACTGAGTTGAAGAACAGTAACAATCAGCCCCAGCATTTT; CDR3 protein: CANTELKNSNNQPQHF
V gene: TRBV12-1; J gene: TRBJ1-1; clone size: few; D gene: -; CDR3 DNA: TGTGCCAGCAGCTTTAGGTCCGTAATCCTGACAGGGCCCCAGCCCATGAACACTGAAGCTTTCTTT; CDR3 protein: CASSFRSVILTGPQPMNTEAFF
V gene: TRBV9; J gene: TRBJ1-3; clone size: -; D gene: -; CDR3 DNA: TGCGCCAACAGCGCCCCGGAGGGGAGGCGTGGAAACACCATATATTTT; CDR3 protein: CANSAPEGRRGNTIYF
V gene: TRBV27; J gene: TRBJ1-3; clone size: medium-sized; D gene: -; CDR3 DNA: TGTGCCAGCAGTTTATCAGGGAACGGAAACACCATATATTTT; CDR3 protein: CASSLSGNGNTIYF
V gene: TRBV4-2; J gene: TRBJ2-7; clone size: many; D gene: TRBD2; CDR3 DNA: TGTGCCAGCAGCCAAGTCGCCGGTCCTAGCGGGAGCCCCGCCTACGAGCAGTACTTC; CDR3 protein: CASSQVAGPSGSPAYEQYF
V gene: TRBV2; J gene: TRBJ1-2; clone size: -; D gene: TRBD1; CDR3 DNA: TGTGCCAGCAGTCAGTTATTGTACAGGGGAATTGTTGGCTACACCTTC; CDR3 protein: CASSQLLYRGIVGYTF
V gene: TRBV5-1; J gene: TRBJ1-2; clone size: -; D gene: TRBD1; CDR3 DNA: TGCGCTAGCAGATTGGGGACAGGGGTAATAGACTATGGCTACACCTTC; CDR3 protein: CASRLGTGVIDYGYTF